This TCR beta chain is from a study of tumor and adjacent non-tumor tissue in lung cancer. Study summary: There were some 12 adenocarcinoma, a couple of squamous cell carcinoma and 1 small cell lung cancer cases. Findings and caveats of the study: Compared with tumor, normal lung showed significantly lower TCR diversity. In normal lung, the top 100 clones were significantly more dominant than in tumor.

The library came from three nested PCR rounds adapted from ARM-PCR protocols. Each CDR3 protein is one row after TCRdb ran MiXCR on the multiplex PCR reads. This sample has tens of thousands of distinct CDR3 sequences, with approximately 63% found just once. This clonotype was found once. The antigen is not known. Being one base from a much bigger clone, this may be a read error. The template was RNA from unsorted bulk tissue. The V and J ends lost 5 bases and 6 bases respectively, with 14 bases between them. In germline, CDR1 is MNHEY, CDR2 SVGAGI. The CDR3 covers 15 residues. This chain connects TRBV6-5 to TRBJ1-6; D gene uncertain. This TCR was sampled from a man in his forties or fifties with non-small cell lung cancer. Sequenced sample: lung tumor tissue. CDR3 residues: CASSHGQLLNSPLHF. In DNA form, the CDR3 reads TGTGCCAGCAGTCACGGGCAGCTGCTTAATTCACCCCTCCACTTT.